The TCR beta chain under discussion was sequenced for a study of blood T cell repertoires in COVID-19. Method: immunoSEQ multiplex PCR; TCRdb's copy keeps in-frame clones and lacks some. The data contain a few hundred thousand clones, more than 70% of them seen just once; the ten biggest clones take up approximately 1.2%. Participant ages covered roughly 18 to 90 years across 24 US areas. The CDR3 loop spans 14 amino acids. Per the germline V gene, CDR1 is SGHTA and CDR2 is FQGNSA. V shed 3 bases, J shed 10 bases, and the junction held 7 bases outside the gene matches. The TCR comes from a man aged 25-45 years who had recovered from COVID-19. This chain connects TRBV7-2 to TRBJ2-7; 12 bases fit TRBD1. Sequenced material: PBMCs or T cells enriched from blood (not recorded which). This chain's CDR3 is CASSFFGTGGEQYF. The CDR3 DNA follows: TGTGCCAGCAGCTTCTTCGGGACAGGGGGCGAACAGTACTTC.